This T cell receptor (beta chain) emerged from a study of blood T cell repertoires in COVID-19. Germline trimming cut 3 bases from V and 0 bases from J; bases unmatched to any gene: 3. This CDR3 spans 15 amino acids. The germline V gene has CDR1 KGHDR and CDR2 SFDVKD. The table came from immunoSEQ multiplex PCR; TCRdb's copy has only in-frame clones and leaves some out. The sample lists some 450,000 clones; about 87% were seen once. Enrollment of patients from Seattle took place during active infection, with longitudinal follow-up. V and J are TRBV24-1 and TRBJ2-5, with 7 bases lining up with TRBD1. The sample comprised peripheral blood. The receptor was derived from a man younger than 35 with COVID-19, enrolled during active disease. CDR3 nucleotides: TGTGCCACCAGTGATGGGACAGAGTACCAAGAGACCCAGTACTTC. Protein product: CATSDGTEYQETQYF.